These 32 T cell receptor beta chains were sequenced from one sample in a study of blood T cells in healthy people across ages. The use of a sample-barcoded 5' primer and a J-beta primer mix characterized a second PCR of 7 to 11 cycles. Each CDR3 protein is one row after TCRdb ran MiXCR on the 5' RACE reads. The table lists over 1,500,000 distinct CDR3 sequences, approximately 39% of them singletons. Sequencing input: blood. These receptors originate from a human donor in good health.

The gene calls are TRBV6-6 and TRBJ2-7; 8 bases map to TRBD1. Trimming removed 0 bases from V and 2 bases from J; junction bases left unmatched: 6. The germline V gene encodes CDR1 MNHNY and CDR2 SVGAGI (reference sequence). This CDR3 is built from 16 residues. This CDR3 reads CASSYSRDRPAYEQYF. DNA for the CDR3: TGTGCCAGCAGTTACTCACGGGACAGGCCAGCCTACGAGCAGTACTTC.

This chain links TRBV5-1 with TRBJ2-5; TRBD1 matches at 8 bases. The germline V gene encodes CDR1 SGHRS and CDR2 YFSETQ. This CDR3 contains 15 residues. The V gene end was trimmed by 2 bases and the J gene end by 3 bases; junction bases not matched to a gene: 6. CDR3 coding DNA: TGCGCCAGCAGCTTCGATGGACAGGGTAAAGAGACCCAGTACTTC. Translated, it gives CASSFDGQGKETQYF.

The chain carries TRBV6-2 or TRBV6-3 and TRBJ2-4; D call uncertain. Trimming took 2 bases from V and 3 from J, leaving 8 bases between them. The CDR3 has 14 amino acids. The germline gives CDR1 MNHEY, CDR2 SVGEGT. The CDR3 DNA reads TGTGCCAGCAGTTACAGGGCTATCAAAAACATTCAGTACTTC. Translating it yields CASSYRAIKNIQYF.

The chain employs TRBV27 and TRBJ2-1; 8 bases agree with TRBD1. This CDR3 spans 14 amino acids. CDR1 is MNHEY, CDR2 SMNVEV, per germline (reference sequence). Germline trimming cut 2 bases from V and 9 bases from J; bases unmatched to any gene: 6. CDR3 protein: CASSLNRGKGEQFF. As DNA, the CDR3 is TGTGCCAGCAGTTTAAACAGGGGGAAAGGTGAGCAGTTCTTC.

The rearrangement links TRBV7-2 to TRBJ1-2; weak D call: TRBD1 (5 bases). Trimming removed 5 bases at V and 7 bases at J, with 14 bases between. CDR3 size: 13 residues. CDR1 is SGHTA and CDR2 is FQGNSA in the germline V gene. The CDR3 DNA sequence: TGTGCCAGCAGCCTGTCGGAGAGGGGTGGCTACACCTTC. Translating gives CASSLSERGGYTF.

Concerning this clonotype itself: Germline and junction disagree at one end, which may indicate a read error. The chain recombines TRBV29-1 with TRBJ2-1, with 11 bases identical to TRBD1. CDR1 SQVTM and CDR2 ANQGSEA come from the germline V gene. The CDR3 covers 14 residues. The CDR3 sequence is CSVVGTGGSNKQFF. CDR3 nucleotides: TGCAGCGTTGTTGGGACAGGGGGAAGCAATAAGCAGTTCTTC.

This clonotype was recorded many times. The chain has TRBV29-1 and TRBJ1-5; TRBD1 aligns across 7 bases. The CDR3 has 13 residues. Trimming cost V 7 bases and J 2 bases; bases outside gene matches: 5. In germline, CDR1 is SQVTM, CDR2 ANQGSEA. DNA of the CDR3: TGCAGCGCGATAACAGGGGGCAATCAGCCCCAGCATTTT. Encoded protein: CSAITGGNQPQHF.

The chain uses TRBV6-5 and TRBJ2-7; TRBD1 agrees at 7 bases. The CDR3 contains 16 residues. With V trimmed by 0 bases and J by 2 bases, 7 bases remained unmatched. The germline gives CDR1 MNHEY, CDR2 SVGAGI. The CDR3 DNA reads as TGTGCCAGCAGTTACTCCACCGGACAGGTAGCCTACGAGCAGTACTTC. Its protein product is CASSYSTGQVAYEQYF.

CDR3 in amino acids: CASSEGSGQGSAHGYTF. The CDR3 DNA follows: TGTGCCAGCAGTGAAGGGTCGGGACAGGGTAGCGCGCATGGCTACACCTTC. V gene TRBV6-1 combines with J gene TRBJ1-2; 9 bases are shared with TRBD1. V lost 1 base, J lost 6 bases, and 12 bases stayed unmatched. Germline CDR1 and CDR2: MNHNS and SASEGT. The CDR3 spans 17 residues.

This CDR3 reads CASSLFAGSGGSYNEQFF. CDR3 nucleotide sequence: TGTGCCAGCAGCTTATTCGCAGGTAGCGGGGGGTCCTACAATGAGCAGTTCTTC. The rearrangement links TRBV7-6 to TRBJ2-1, with 10 positions matching TRBD2. Looked up from germline, CDR1 is SGHVS and CDR2 is FNYEAQ. V shed 2 bases, J shed 1 base, and the junction held 8 bases outside the gene matches. The CDR3 is 18 residues long.

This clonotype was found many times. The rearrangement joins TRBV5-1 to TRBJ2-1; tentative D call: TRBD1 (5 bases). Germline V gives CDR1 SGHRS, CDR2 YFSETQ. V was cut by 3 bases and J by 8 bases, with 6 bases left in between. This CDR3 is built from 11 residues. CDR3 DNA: TGCGCCAGCAGCTGGGGCGATGAGCAGTTCTTC. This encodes CASSWGDEQFF.

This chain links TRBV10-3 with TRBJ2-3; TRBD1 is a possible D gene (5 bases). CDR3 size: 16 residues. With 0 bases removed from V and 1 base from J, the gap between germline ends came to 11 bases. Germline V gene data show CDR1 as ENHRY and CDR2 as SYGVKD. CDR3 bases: TGTGCCATCAGTGAGTCGGACAAAGGTGGCACAGATACGCAGTATTTT. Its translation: CAISESDKGGTDTQYF.

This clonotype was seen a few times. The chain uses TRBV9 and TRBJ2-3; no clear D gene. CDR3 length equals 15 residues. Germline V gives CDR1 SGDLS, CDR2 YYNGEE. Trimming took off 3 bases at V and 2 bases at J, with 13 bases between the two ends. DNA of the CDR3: TGTGCCAGCAGCGGGCAGAAAAGTCACACAGATACGCAGTATTTT. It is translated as CASSGQKSHTDTQYF.

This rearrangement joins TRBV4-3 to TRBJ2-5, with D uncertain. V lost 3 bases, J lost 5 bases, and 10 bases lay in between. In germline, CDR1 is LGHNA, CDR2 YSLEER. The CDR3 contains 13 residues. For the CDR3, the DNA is TGCGCCAGCAGCCATTCCTTGGAGGAGACCCAGTACTTC. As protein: CASSHSLEETQYF.

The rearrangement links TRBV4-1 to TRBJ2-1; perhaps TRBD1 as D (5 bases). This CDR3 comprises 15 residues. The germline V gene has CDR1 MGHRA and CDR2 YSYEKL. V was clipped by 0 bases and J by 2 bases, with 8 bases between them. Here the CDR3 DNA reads TGCGCCAGCAGCCAAGATACAGGTCCCTACAATGAGCAGTTCTTC. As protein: CASSQDTGPYNEQFF.

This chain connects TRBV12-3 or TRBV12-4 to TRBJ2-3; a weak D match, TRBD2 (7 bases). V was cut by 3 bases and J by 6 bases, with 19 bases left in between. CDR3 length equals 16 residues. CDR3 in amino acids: CASSLTRGGVYDTQYF. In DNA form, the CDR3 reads TGTGCCAGCAGTTTGACCAGAGGGGGGGTCTATGATACGCAGTATTTT.

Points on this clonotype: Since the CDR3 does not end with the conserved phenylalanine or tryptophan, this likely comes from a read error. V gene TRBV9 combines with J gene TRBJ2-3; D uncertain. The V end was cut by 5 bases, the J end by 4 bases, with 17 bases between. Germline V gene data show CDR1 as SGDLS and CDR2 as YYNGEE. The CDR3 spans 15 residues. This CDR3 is CASSTDGRLPDTQYL. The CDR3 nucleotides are TGTGCCAGCAGTACCGATGGCCGATTGCCAGATACGCAGTATTTG.

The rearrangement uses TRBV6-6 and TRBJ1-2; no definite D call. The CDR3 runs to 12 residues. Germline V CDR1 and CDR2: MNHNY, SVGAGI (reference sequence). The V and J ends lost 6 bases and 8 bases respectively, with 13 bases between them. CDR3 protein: CASRFEGYGYTF. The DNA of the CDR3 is TGTGCCAGCAGGTTCGAAGGGTACGGCTACACCTTC.

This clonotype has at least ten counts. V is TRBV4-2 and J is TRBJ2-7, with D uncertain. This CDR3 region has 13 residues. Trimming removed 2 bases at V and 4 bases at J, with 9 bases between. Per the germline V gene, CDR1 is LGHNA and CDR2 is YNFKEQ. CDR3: CASSQSTLYEQYF. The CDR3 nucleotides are TGTGCCAGCAGCCAATCGACACTTTACGAGCAGTACTTC.

CDR3 sequence (DNA): TGTGCCAGCAGTTTCTGGACGAATGGCTACACCTTC. Protein product: CASSFWTNGYTF. The rearrangement links TRBV12-3 or TRBV12-4 to TRBJ1-2; D not resolved. The CDR3 runs to 12 residues. Trimming took off 3 bases at V and 6 bases at J, with 8 bases between the two ends.

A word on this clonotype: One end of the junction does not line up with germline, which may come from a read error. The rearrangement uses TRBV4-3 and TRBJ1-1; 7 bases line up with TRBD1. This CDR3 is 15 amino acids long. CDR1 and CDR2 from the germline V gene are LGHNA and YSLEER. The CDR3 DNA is TGCGCCAGCGGCCAAGTTGAGGGGGCGAACACTGAAGCTTTCTTT. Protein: CASGQVEGANTEAFF.

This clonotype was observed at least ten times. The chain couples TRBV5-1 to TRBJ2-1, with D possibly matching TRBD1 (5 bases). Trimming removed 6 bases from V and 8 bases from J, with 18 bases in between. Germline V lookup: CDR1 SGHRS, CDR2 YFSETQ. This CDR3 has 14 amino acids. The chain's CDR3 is CASTRTAGIDEQFF. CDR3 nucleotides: TGCGCCAGCACCAGGACGGCAGGGATCGATGAGCAGTTCTTC.

DNA for the CDR3: TGTGCCAGCAGCGGGTTTCGGGAAGGGGGATACTACGAGCAGTACTTC. Residues: CASSGFREGGYYEQYF. The V and J genes are TRBV13 and TRBJ2-7; possible D gene TRBD1, 6 bases. Germline CDR1 is PRHDT and CDR2 is FYEKMQ (reference sequence). Trimming removed 5 bases at V and 3 bases at J, with 20 bases between. This CDR3 spans 16 amino acids.

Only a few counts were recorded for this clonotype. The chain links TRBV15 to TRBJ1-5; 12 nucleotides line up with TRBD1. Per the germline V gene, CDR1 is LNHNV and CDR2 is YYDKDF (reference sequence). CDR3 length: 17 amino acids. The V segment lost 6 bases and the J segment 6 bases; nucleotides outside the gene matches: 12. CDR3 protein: CATSGGDRGLFGQPQHF. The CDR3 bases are TGTGCCACCAGTGGAGGGGACAGGGGGCTGTTTGGTCAGCCCCAGCATTTT.

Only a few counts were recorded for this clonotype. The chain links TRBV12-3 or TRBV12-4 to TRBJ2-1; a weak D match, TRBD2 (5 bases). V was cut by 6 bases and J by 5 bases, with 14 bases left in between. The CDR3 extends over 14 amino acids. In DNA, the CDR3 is TGTGCCAGCAGCCAGCCGGGGTACAACAATGAGCAGTTCTTC. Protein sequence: CASSQPGYNNEQFF.

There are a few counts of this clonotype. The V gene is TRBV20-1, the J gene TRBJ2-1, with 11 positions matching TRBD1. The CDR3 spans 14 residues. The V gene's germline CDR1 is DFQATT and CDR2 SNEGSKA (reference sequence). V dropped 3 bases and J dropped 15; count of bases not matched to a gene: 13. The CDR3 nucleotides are TGCAGTGCTAGGACGGACAGGGGGCAGGGGAACGGGTTCTTC. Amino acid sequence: CSARTDRGQGNGFF.

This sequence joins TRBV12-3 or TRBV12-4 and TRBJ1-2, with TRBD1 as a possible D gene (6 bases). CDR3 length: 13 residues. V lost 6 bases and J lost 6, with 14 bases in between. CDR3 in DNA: TGTGCCAGCAGGCTTAACCCAGGGGATGGCTACACCTTC. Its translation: CASRLNPGDGYTF.

CDR3 sequence: CASSLTRLAGTDTQYF. The CDR3 DNA follows: TGTGCCAGCAGCTTAACCAGACTAGCGGGCACAGATACGCAGTATTTT. V is TRBV7-3 and J is TRBJ2-3; 9 bases are a match to TRBD2. Germline-derived CDR1 and CDR2 are SGHTA and FQGTGA. The CDR3 is 16 residues long. The trim removed 0 bases at V and 1 base at J, leaving 2 bases unmatched.

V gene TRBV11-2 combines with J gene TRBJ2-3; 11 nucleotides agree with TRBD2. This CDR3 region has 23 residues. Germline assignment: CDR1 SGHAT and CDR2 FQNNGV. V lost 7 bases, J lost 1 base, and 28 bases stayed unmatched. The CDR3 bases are TGTGCCAGCACCCGTTTTAGACACCGTGCGGACTTAGCGGGGGGGCCCGGCACAGATACGCAGTATTTT. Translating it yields CASTRFRHRADLAGGPGTDTQYF. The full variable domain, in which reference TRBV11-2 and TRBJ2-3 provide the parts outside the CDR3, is EAGVAQSPRYKIIEKRQSVAFWCNPISGHATLYWYQQILGQGPKLLIQFQNNGVVDDSQLPKDRFSAERLKGVDSTLKIQPAKLEDSAVYLCASTRFRHRADLAGGPGTDTQYFGPGTRLTVL.

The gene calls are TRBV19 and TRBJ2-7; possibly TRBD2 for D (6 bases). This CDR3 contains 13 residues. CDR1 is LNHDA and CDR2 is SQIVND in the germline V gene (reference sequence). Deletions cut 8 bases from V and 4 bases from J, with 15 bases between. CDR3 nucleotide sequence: TGTGCCAGTCAGGCGGGGAGTGGGTACGAGCAGTACTTC. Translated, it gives CASQAGSGYEQYF.

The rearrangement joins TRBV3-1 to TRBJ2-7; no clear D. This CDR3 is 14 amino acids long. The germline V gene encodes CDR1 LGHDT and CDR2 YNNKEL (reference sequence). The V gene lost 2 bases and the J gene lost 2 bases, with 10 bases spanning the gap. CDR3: CASSQSHSTYEQYF. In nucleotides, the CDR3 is TGTGCCAGCAGCCAAAGTCACAGCACCTACGAGCAGTACTTC.

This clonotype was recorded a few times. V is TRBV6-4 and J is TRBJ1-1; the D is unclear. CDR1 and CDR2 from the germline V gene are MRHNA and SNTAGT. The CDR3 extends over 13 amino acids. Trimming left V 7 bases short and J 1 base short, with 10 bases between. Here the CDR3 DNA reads TGTGCCAGCAAGGCAACCCCGAACACTGAAGCTTTCTTT. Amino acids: CASKATPNTEAFF.